This T cell receptor (beta chain) was retrieved from a study of T-cell memory formation after mild COVID-19. About the study: In these data, TCR clusters were largely donor specific.

This clonotype was seen a handful of times. Its matching antigen is unknown. The study, taken as a whole, reports: Memory from before infection featured some responding clones, which suggests cross-reactive memory joined.

The CDR3 spans 14 residues. CDR1 and CDR2 (germline): SEHNR, FQNEAQ (reference sequence). Trimming shortened V by 1 base and J by 7 bases, and 8 bases separated the two germline ends. TCRdb fed the 5' RACE reads into MiXCR, producing one record per CDR3 protein. Among just over 150,000 distinct CDR3 sequences listed, roughly 28% were seen once. The sample taken for sequencing was PBMCs or a T cell subset sorted from them (not recorded which). This chain connects TRBV7-9 to TRBJ1-6; D uncertain. This TCR came from an adult woman who had mild COVID-19 (a few samples of this study predate the infection). Cell type and time point are not known. CDR3 protein: CASSLGGGNSPLHF. Here the CDR3 DNA reads TGTGCCAGCAGCTTAGGAGGAGGGAATTCACCCCTCCACTTT.